The 5 T cell receptor beta chains given below trace back to one sample, sequenced in a study of cytomegalovirus exposure and HLA in healthy donors. This PCR relied on a set of 60 Vbeta primers and 13 Jbeta primers. Some clones are missing from TCRdb's copy, which holds only in-frame ones; the method was immunoSEQ multiplex PCR. This sample has approximately 150,000 clones, with 65% to 80% found just once. Material for sequencing was PBMCs. Receptor source: a male donor in good health and CMV-seronegative.

CDR3 residues: CASRPGTRVYEQYF. As DNA, the CDR3 is TGTGCCAGCAGACCCGGGACTAGAGTCTACGAGCAGTACTTC. The rearrangement uses TRBV7-2 and TRBJ2-7; 8 bases line up with TRBD2. Germline CDR1 and CDR2: SGHTA and FQGNSA. With 6 bases clipped from V and 3 bases from J, the junction kept 7 bases outside the gene matches. The CDR3 consists of 14 residues.

The V and J genes are TRBV4-1 and TRBJ2-7, with 9 positions matching TRBD1. The CDR3 runs 16 residues. The V segment lost 2 bases and the J segment 5 bases; nucleotides outside the gene matches: 10. Looked up from germline, CDR1 is MGHRA and CDR2 is YSYEKL. CDR3 amino acids: CASSQPLTGGNHEQYF. CDR3 nucleotides: TGCGCCAGCAGCCAACCCCTGACAGGGGGGAACCACGAGCAGTACTTC.

This chain connects TRBV19 to TRBJ2-1; 12 bases match TRBD2. The ends lost 5 bases at V and 4 bases at J; junction bases unmatched: 9. The CDR3 runs 17 residues. The germline gives CDR1 LNHDA, CDR2 SQIVND (reference sequence). CDR3 in DNA: TGTGCCAGTAGTTACGCAGCTAGCGGGAGGGGGTACAATGAGCAGTTCTTC. This gives the protein CASSYAASGRGYNEQFF.

The CDR3 DNA reads as TGTGCCAGCAACCCGACAGTAACCTATAATTCACCCCTCCACTTT. This codes for CASNPTVTYNSPLHF. The chain carries TRBV7-2 and TRBJ1-6; weak D call: TRBD1 (5 bases). The V end lost 7 bases, the J end lost 2 bases, and 12 bases lay between the germline ends. The CDR3 contains 15 residues. Germline loops: CDR1 SGHTA, CDR2 FQGNSA.

The genes are TRBV2 and TRBJ2-1; a weak D match, TRBD1 (6 bases). From germline, CDR1 is SNHLY and CDR2 FYNNEI. V was pared by 6 bases and J by 3 bases, with 15 bases between. This CDR3 contains 15 residues. CDR3 coding DNA: TGTGCCAGCAGCCCGGGACAAACCATCTACAATGAGCAGTTCTTC. Translated, it gives CASSPGQTIYNEQFF.